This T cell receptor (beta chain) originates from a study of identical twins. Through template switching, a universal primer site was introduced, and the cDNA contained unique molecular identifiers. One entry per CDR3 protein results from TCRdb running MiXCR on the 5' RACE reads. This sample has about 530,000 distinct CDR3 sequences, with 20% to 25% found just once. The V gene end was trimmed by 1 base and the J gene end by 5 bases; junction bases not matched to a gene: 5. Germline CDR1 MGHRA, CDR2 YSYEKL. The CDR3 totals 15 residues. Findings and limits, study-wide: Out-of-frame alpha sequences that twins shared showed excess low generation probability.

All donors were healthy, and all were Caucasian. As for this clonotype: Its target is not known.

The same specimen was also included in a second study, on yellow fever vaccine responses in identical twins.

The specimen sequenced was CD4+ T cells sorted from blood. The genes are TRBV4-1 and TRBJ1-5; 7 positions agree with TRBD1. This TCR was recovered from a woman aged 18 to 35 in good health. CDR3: CASSQGTGAYQPQHF. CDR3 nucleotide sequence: TGCGCCAGCAGCCAAGGGACAGGAGCATATCAGCCCCAGCATTTT.